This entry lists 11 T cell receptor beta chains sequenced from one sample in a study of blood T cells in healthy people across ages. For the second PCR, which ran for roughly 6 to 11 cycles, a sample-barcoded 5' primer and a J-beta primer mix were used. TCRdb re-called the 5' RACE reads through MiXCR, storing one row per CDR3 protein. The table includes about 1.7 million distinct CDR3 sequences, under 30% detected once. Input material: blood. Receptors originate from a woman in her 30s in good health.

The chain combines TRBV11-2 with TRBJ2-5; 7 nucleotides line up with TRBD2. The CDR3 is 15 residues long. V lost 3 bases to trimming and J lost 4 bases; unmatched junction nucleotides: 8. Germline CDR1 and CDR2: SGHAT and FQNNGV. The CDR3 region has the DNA TGTGCCAGCAGCTTCCCCGCGGGAGTCCGAGAGACCCAGTACTTC. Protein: CASSFPAGVRETQYF.

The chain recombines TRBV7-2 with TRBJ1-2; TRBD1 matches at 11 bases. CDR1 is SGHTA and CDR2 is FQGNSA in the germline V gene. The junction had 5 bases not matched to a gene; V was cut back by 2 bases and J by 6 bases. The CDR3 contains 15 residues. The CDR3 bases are TGTGCCAGCAGCTTAACCCGGGACAGGGGGGATGGCTACACCTTC. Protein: CASSLTRDRGDGYTF.

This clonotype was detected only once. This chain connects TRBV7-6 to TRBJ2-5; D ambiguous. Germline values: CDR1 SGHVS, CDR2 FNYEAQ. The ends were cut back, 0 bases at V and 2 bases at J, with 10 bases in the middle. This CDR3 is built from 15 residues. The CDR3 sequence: CASSLATSEQETQYF. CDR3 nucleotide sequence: TGTGCCAGCAGCTTAGCTACCTCAGAACAAGAGACCCAGTACTTC.

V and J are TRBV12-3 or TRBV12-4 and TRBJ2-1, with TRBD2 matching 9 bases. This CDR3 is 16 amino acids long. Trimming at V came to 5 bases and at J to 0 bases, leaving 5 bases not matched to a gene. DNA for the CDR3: TGTGCCAGCAGTGAACTACTAGCGGGCTCCTACAATGAGCAGTTCTTC. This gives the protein CASSELLAGSYNEQFF.

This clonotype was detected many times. For the CDR3, the DNA is TGTGCCAGCAGTGAACAGGTCGGCTACGAGCAGTACTTC. This sequence encodes CASSEQVGYEQYF. J is TRBJ2-7 and V is TRBV6-1; D not certain. Germline-derived CDR1 and CDR2 are MNHNS and SASEGT. The CDR3 contains 13 residues. V lost 2 bases and J 3 bases, leaving 8 bases between the germline ends.

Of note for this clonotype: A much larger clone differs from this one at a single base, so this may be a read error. CDR3 protein: CASSYSMRGGNEPFF. CDR3 bases: TGTGCCAGCAGTTACTCGATGCGGGGAGGGAATGAGCCGTTCTTC. The J gene is TRBJ2-1, the V gene TRBV6-2 or TRBV6-3; 7 nucleotides match TRBD2. CDR1 and CDR2 from the germline V gene are MNHEY and SVGEGT. This CDR3 comprises 15 residues.

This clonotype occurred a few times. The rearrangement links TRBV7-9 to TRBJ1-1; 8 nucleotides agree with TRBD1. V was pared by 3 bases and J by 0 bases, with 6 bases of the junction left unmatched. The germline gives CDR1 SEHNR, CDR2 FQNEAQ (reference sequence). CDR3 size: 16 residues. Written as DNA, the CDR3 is TGTGCCAGCAGCTTGGGGGACAGGCCGGTGAACACTGAAGCTTTCTTT. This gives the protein CASSLGDRPVNTEAFF.

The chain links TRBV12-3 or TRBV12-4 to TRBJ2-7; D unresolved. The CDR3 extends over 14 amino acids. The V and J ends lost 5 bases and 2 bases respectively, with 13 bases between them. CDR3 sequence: CASSRNLGTYEQYF. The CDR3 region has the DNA TGTGCCAGCAGTCGCAACTTGGGCACCTACGAGCAGTACTTC.

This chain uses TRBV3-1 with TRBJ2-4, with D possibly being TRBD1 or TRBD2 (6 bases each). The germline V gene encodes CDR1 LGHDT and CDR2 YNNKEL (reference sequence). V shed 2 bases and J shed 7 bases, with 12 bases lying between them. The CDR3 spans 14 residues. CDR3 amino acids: CASSQTGAGNIQYF. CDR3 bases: TGTGCCAGCAGCCAAACGGGGGCAGGGAACATTCAGTACTTC.

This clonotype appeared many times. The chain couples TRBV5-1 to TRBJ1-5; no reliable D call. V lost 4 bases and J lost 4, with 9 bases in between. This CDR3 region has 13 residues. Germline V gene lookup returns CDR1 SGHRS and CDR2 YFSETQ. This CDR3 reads CASSIDGNQPQHF. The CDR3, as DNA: TGCGCCAGCAGCATTGACGGGAATCAGCCCCAGCATTTT.

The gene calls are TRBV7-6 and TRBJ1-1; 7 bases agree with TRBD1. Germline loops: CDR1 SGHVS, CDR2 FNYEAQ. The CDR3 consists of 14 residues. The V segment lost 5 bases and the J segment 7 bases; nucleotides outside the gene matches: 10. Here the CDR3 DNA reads TGTGCCAGCAGCACCCGACAGGGCTCAAGTGAAGCTTTCTTT. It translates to CASSTRQGSSEAFF.